Presented here are 25 T cell receptor beta chains from one specimen sequenced in a study of OX40 agonist ivuxolimab in advanced cancers. The table came from immunoSEQ multiplex PCR; TCRdb's copy has only in-frame clones and leaves some out. The sample shows some 15,000 clones, more than 85% of them seen only once. The material sequenced was CD4+ or CD8+ T cells sorted from blood, taken in a trial of the OX40 agonist ivuxolimab. Source of these receptors: an adult with an advanced solid tumor such as melanoma, head and neck, liver or kidney cancer.

The chain recombines TRBV10-2 with TRBJ2-3, with TRBD2 matching over 8 bases. This CDR3 is built from 14 residues. The junction had 5 bases not matched to a gene; V was cut back by 7 bases and J by 2 bases. The germline V gene encodes CDR1 WSHSY and CDR2 SAAADI. The CDR3 loop reads CASNGAGATDTQYF. In nucleotides, the CDR3 is TGCGCCAGCAATGGAGCGGGGGCCACAGATACGCAGTATTTT.

The chain uses TRBV6-1 and TRBJ2-5; 10 bases agree with TRBD1. Germline V CDR1 and CDR2: MNHNS, SASEGT. The ends lost 7 bases at V and 3 bases at J; junction bases unmatched: 2. CDR3 size: 13 residues. CDR3 DNA: TGTGCCAGCAAGGACAGGGGGGAAGAGACCCAGTACTTC. Translated, it gives CASKDRGEETQYF.

V and J are TRBV19 and TRBJ2-1; the D is unclear. Germline CDR1 and CDR2: LNHDA and SQIVND (reference sequence). The CDR3 is 13 amino acids. Trimming removed 4 bases from V and 0 bases from J, with 4 bases in between. In DNA form, the CDR3 reads TGTGCCAGTAGTAGCCTCTCCTACAATGAGCAGTTCTTC. Residues: CASSSLSYNEQFF.

A single count supports this clone. The J gene is TRBJ1-2, the V gene TRBV7-2, with 7 bases aligning to TRBD1. This CDR3 is built from 15 residues. Trimming took 4 bases from V and 4 from J; bases not matched to a gene: 9. Per germline, CDR1 SGHTA and CDR2 FQGNSA. CDR3 loop: CASSSGQAQGYGYTF. The CDR3 DNA follows: TGTGCCAGCAGCTCCGGACAGGCCCAGGGCTATGGCTACACCTTC.

This chain uses TRBV30 with TRBJ2-3; 12 bases map to TRBD2. Germline V gene data show CDR1 as GTSNPN and CDR2 as SVGIG (reference sequence). The CDR3 length is 15 residues. After removal of 2 bases from V and 5 bases from J, the junction contained 5 bases not matched to a gene. CDR3 protein: CAWSSSGGAVDTQYF. The CDR3 DNA follows: TGTGCCTGGAGTTCTAGCGGGGGGGCGGTAGATACGCAGTATTTT.

The rearrangement joins TRBV5-1 to TRBJ2-1; 8 bases line up with TRBD2. There are 17 residues in the CDR3. V was pared by 1 base and J by 4 bases, with 10 bases of the junction left unmatched. Germline CDR1 reads SGHRS; CDR2 reads YFSETQ. CDR3 in amino acids: CASSLTGPGRVYNEQFF. The DNA of the CDR3 is TGCGCCAGCAGCTTGACTGGCCCCGGGAGGGTTTACAATGAGCAGTTCTTC.

In its sample, this clone was seen once. The chain carries TRBV5-6 and TRBJ2-7; possibly TRBD2 for D (5 bases). Germline V lookup: CDR1 SGHDT, CDR2 YYEEEE. The CDR3 consists of 13 residues. V lost 3 bases and J 3 bases, leaving 10 bases between the germline ends. The CDR3 loop is CASSSGNGYEQYF. In nucleotides, the CDR3 is TGTGCCAGCAGCTCGGGGAATGGCTACGAGCAGTACTTC.

This clone was picked up one time. The gene calls are TRBV2 and TRBJ1-1; D remains unclear. V was shortened by 10 bases and J by 3 bases, with 6 bases between the two germline ends. This CDR3 has 10 residues. CDR1 and CDR2 from the germline V gene are SNHLY and FYNNEI. DNA of the CDR3: TGTGCCACCGCCGACACTGAAGCTTTCTTT. Residues: CATADTEAFF.

In its sample, this clone was seen a few times. The J gene is TRBJ2-1, the V gene TRBV4-1; D gene uncertain. The CDR3 spans 13 residues. Germline V gene lookup returns CDR1 MGHRA and CDR2 YSYEKL. V lost 6 bases to trimming and J lost 4 bases, with 10 bases between them. The chain's CDR3 is CASSRLTYNEQFF. The CDR3 DNA reads as TGCGCCAGCAGTCGCCTTACATACAATGAGCAGTTCTTC.

The CDR3 DNA reads TGTGCCAGCAGTTTATACGCGGGAGGGCTTGATACGCAGTATTTT. Its protein product is CASSLYAGGLDTQYF. The chain uses TRBV27 and TRBJ2-3, with 9 nucleotides matching TRBD2. This CDR3 comprises 15 residues. Germline loops: CDR1 MNHEY, CDR2 SMNVEV (reference sequence). With 1 base clipped from V and 6 bases from J, the junction kept 5 bases outside the gene matches.

This rearrangement joins TRBV6-5 to TRBJ1-1; TRBD1 matches at 7 bases. This CDR3 comprises 14 residues. J gave up 1 base and V 2 bases, and 1 base lay outside the gene matches. Germline V CDR1 and CDR2: MNHEY, SVGAGI. The CDR3 region is CASSYRQGNTEAFF. Here the CDR3 DNA reads TGTGCCAGCAGTTACCGACAGGGGAACACTGAAGCTTTCTTT.

V is TRBV9 and J is TRBJ2-3, with TRBD2 as a possible D gene (5 bases). In germline, CDR1 is SGDLS, CDR2 YYNGEE. Trimming left V 3 bases short and J 1 base short, with 6 bases between. The CDR3 extends over 13 amino acids. CDR3: CASSAGGTDTQYF. In nucleotides, the CDR3 is TGTGCCAGCAGCGCCGGGGGCACAGATACGCAGTATTTT.

The V call is TRBV5-1, the J call TRBJ2-7; D is unclear. V lost 2 bases, J lost 4 bases, and 10 bases lay in between. From germline, CDR1 is SGHRS and CDR2 YFSETQ. This CDR3 has 13 residues. CDR3 DNA sequence: TGCGCCAGCAGCTTCGGGTTGGATTACGAGCAGTACTTC. It encodes CASSFGLDYEQYF.

The V call is TRBV6-5, the J call TRBJ2-1; TRBD2 matches at 7 bases. The CDR3 has 13 amino acids. Germline assignment: CDR1 MNHEY and CDR2 SVGAGI. J was trimmed by 3 bases and V by 7 bases; bases with no gene match: 3. The CDR3 reads CASTLADYNEQFF. The CDR3 DNA reads TGTGCCAGCACGCTAGCGGACTACAATGAGCAGTTCTTC.

The chain carries TRBV6-6 and TRBJ2-1; no reliable D call. The germline V gene encodes CDR1 MNHNY and CDR2 SVGAGI (reference sequence). Trimming removed 5 bases from V and 7 bases from J, with 6 bases in between. CDR3 size: 11 residues. Written as DNA, the CDR3 is TGTGCCAGCAGTCAAACGAATGAGCAGTTCTTC. It is translated as CASSQTNEQFF.

This chain connects TRBV27 to TRBJ2-1; D is undetermined. There are 15 residues in the CDR3. Germline CDR1 MNHEY, CDR2 SMNVEV (reference sequence). Trimming cost V 7 bases and J 2 bases, with 15 bases left between them. CDR3 sequence: CASTQRPWTYNEQFF. The CDR3, as DNA: TGTGCCAGCACACAGAGACCTTGGACCTACAATGAGCAGTTCTTC.

J is TRBJ2-4 and V is TRBV7-9, with 13 bases lining up with TRBD2. With 1 base clipped from V and 8 bases from J, the junction kept 8 bases outside the gene matches. Germline V gene data show CDR1 as SEHNR and CDR2 as FQNEAQ (reference sequence). This CDR3 has 17 residues. DNA for the CDR3: TGTGCCAGCAGCTTAGGGAGACTAGCGGGAGGAGGGGACATTCAGTACTTC. It codes for CASSLGRLAGGGDIQYF.

The CDR3 here is CASSSLVNGGADTQYF. CDR3 nucleotides: TGTGCCAGCAGCAGCTTGGTCAACGGAGGAGCAGATACGCAGTATTTT. The chain is built from TRBV5-4 and TRBJ2-3, with D tentatively TRBD2 (5 bases). The CDR3 runs 16 residues. V was shortened by 4 bases and J by 4 bases, with 19 bases between the two germline ends. Germline CDR1 and CDR2: SGHNT and YYREEE (reference sequence).

Only one count was recorded for this clone. The chain carries TRBV7-7 and TRBJ2-6; maybe TRBD2 (5 bases). Trimming cost V 5 bases and J 5 bases, with 22 bases left between them. The CDR3 is made up of 18 amino acids. Germline V lookup: CDR1 SSHAT, CDR2 FNYEAQ (reference sequence). CDR3 sequence reads: CASSAGPVPQSRANVLTF. The CDR3 coding sequence is TGTGCCAGCAGCGCGGGCCCAGTGCCACAAAGTCGGGCCAACGTCCTGACTTTC.

The chain has TRBV4-1 and TRBJ2-1, with D perhaps TRBD1 or TRBD2 (5 bases each). V was cut by 1 base and J by 8 bases, with 12 bases left in between. The CDR3 covers 14 residues. From germline, CDR1 is MGHRA and CDR2 YSYEKL. CDR3 nucleotides: TGCGCCAGCAGCCAAGCCGGGGACGGCGATGAGCAGTTCTTC. Translation: CASSQAGDGDEQFF.

A single count supports this clone. The chain employs TRBV28 and TRBJ2-1; 8 nucleotides line up with TRBD1. The CDR3 has 15 residues. With V trimmed by 6 bases and J by 5 bases, 9 bases remained unmatched. CDR1 is MDHEN and CDR2 is SYDVKM in the germline V gene. The DNA of the CDR3 is TGTGCCAGCAGCGCAGGCAGGGGGCCCCACAATGAGCAGTTCTTC. This codes for CASSAGRGPHNEQFF.

The J gene is TRBJ2-7, the V gene TRBV5-1, with D perhaps assigned TRBD1 or TRBD2 (5 bases each). The CDR3 contains 14 residues. Germline lookup yields CDR1 SGHRS and CDR2 YFSETQ. With 3 bases removed from V and 0 bases from J, the gap between germline ends came to 10 bases. CDR3 amino acids: CASSSGPNSYEQYF. The CDR3 bases are TGCGCCAGCAGCTCGGGACCAAACTCCTACGAGCAGTACTTC. Based on the CDR3 plus reference TRBV5-1 and TRBJ2-7, the full variable domain is KAGVTQTPRYLIKTRGQQVTLSCSPISGHRSVSWYQQTPGQGLQFLFEYFSETQRNKGNFPGRFSGRQFSNSRSEMNVSTLELGDSALYLCASSSGPNSYEQYFGPGTRLTVT.

The chain has TRBV19 and TRBJ2-2, with D maybe TRBD2 (6 bases). Trimming removed 2 bases at V and 6 bases at J, with 7 bases between. Germline-derived CDR1 and CDR2 are LNHDA and SQIVND (reference sequence). CDR3 length: 13 residues. The CDR3 DNA is TGTGCCAGTAGTATACGGGGGTCCGGGGAGCTGTTTTTT. Protein product: CASSIRGSGELFF.

V is TRBV6-5 and J is TRBJ1-2; no clear D. The germline V and J ends were trimmed by 8 bases and 7 bases, with 14 bases remaining between them. Germline V lookup: CDR1 MNHEY, CDR2 SVGAGI. CDR3 length equals 12 residues. CDR3 residues: CASGVGYGGYTF. Here the CDR3 DNA reads TGTGCCAGCGGCGTAGGCTATGGTGGCTACACCTTC.

The V call is TRBV6-5, the J call TRBJ2-2; 7 bases line up with TRBD2. With V trimmed by 2 bases and J by 8 bases, 5 bases remained unmatched. The germline V gene encodes CDR1 MNHEY and CDR2 SVGAGI. The CDR3 consists of 14 residues. The CDR3 nucleotides read TGTGCCAGCAGTTACGGCGGGGGAATGGGGGAGCTGTTTTTT. Its translation is CASSYGGGMGELFF.